The 32 T cell receptor beta chains below were found in one sample sequenced in a study of lymphopenia after photon versus proton radiotherapy. Repertoires were generated with immunoSEQ multiplex PCR, while TCRdb's copy carries only in-frame clones and drops some. The table shows more than 50,000 clones, with approximately 82% occurring only once. The source was peripheral blood, collected from a patient treated with photon-based radiotherapy. The receptor set was obtained from a man in his fifties or sixties with gastric cancer.

The CDR3 reads CATSRDRSGANVLTF. The CDR3 nucleotides are TGTGCCACCAGCAGAGACAGGTCCGGGGCCAACGTCCTGACTTTC. V usage is TRBV15 and J usage is TRBJ2-6; D is ambiguous. The CDR3 spans 15 residues. Germline assignment: CDR1 LNHNV and CDR2 YYDKDF (reference sequence). The V end lost 0 bases, the J end lost 4 bases, and 7 bases lay between the germline ends.

The chain carries TRBV15 and TRBJ2-2, with D unclear. Trimming left V 3 bases short and J 4 bases short, with 12 bases between. The CDR3 runs to 15 residues. Germline CDR1 LNHNV, CDR2 YYDKDF (reference sequence). The CDR3 region is CATSSSLTGTGELFF. Written as DNA, the CDR3 is TGTGCCACCAGCAGTTCCCTCACGGGCACCGGGGAGCTGTTTTTT.

In regard to this clone: The same CDR3 can be traced to other DNA sequences in this sample. The CDR3 reads CASSLWGANVLTF. The DNA for the CDR3 is TGTGCCAGCAGCTTGTGGGGGGCCAACGTCCTGACTTTC. The chain carries TRBV7-9 and TRBJ2-6; D gene unclear. Per the germline V gene, CDR1 is SEHNR and CDR2 is FQNEAQ (reference sequence). This CDR3 comprises 13 residues. The V end was cut by 3 bases, the J end by 4 bases, with 4 bases between.

The chain uses TRBV28 and TRBJ2-5; 7 positions agree with TRBD1. CDR1 and CDR2 (germline): MDHEN, SYDVKM. V was pared by 1 base and J by 1 base, with 9 bases of the junction left unmatched. The length of the CDR3 is 17 residues. The CDR3 nucleotides read TGTGCCAGCAGTTTATTCGGAGCTGGGGACAGCCAAGAGACCCAGTACTTC. This encodes CASSLFGAGDSQETQYF.

J is TRBJ2-5 and V is TRBV13; D is perhaps TRBD1 (6 bases). The DNA end is a closer match to TRBJ2-7, so the J assignment may be wrong. CDR3 length equals 15 residues. Germline V lookup: CDR1 PRHDT, CDR2 FYEKMQ (reference sequence). The CDR3 DNA sequence: TGTGCCAGCAGGACTTCAGGAGACAGGTCCTACGAGCAGTACTTC. Its protein is CASRTSGDRSYEQYF.

This clone was seen once. The chain combines TRBV27 with TRBJ2-7; D perhaps matches TRBD1 (6 bases). Germline values: CDR1 MNHEY, CDR2 SMNVEV (reference sequence). With 5 bases removed from V and 0 bases from J, the gap between germline ends came to 8 bases. CDR3 length: 13 amino acids. The CDR3 bases are TGTGCCAGCAGTGCGACAGGCTCCTACGAGCAGTACTTC. Protein sequence: CASSATGSYEQYF.

This clone appeared once. The chain uses TRBV5-1 and TRBJ1-4, with 9 nucleotides matching TRBD1. Germline V gene lookup returns CDR1 SGHRS and CDR2 YFSETQ. Trimming at V came to 3 bases and at J to 6 bases, leaving 6 bases not matched to a gene. CDR3 length: 15 residues. The CDR3: CASSWGTGLDEKLFF. Here the CDR3 DNA reads TGCGCCAGCAGCTGGGGGACAGGGTTAGATGAAAAACTGTTTTTT. Full variable domain (remainder filled in from reference TRBV5-1 and TRBJ1-4): KAGVTQTPRYLIKTRGQQVTLSCSPISGHRSVSWYQQTPGQGLQFLFEYFSETQRNKGNFPGRFSGRQFSNSRSEMNVSTLELGDSALYLCASSWGTGLDEKLFFGSGTQLSVL.

The chain employs TRBV19 and TRBJ2-1; D possibly matches TRBD1 or TRBD2 (6 bases each). The CDR3 runs 13 residues. Germline assignment: CDR1 LNHDA and CDR2 SQIVND (reference sequence). The germline V and J ends were trimmed by 10 bases and 7 bases, with 17 bases remaining between them. The DNA of the CDR3 is TGTGCCACTTCAAGAGGGGGGATAAATGAGCAGTTCTTC. Its translation is CATSRGGINEQFF.

The chain couples TRBV7-9 to TRBJ2-1; 11 bases line up with TRBD1. Germline lookup yields CDR1 SEHNR and CDR2 FQNEAQ (reference sequence). The CDR3 is made up of 15 amino acids. Trimming took 5 bases from V and 10 from J; bases not matched to a gene: 10. Here the CDR3 DNA reads TGTGCCAGCAGCACCCGGACAGGGGGCGGGTCCGAGCAGTTCTTC. Its translation is CASSTRTGGGSEQFF.

This clone showed up just a few times. The chain couples TRBV5-1 to TRBJ2-2, with 12 bases identical to TRBD1. The CDR3 runs to 17 residues. In germline, CDR1 is SGHRS, CDR2 YFSETQ. V was pared by 4 bases and J by 7 bases, with 11 bases of the junction left unmatched. CDR3 sequence: CASSRLPGTGGSGELFF. The CDR3 DNA reads TGCGCCAGCAGCCGTTTACCCGGGACAGGGGGCAGCGGGGAGCTGTTTTTT. Together with reference TRBV5-1 and TRBJ2-2, the CDR3 gives the full variable domain: KAGVTQTPRYLIKTRGQQVTLSCSPISGHRSVSWYQQTPGQGLQFLFEYFSETQRNKGNFPGRFSGRQFSNSRSEMNVSTLELGDSALYLCASSRLPGTGGSGELFFGEGSRLTVL.

This clone was seen more than once but under ten times. J is TRBJ1-5 and V is TRBV6-1, with D unresolved. Germline values: CDR1 MNHNS, CDR2 SASEGT. Trimming took 7 bases from V and 0 from J, leaving 13 bases between them. This CDR3 contains 15 residues. CDR3 loop: CASTPSADSNQPQHF. CDR3 nucleotide sequence: TGTGCCAGCACCCCGAGCGCAGATAGCAATCAGCCCCAGCATTTT.

This sequence joins TRBV6-5 and TRBJ2-2; D unresolved. V dropped 5 bases and J dropped 3 bases, with 10 bases sitting between them. The CDR3 consists of 14 residues. The germline gives CDR1 MNHEY, CDR2 SVGAGI. CDR3 nucleotides: TGTGCCAGCAGTAGAGCGTGGGACACCGGGGAGCTGTTTTTT. The encoded protein is CASSRAWDTGELFF.

The rearrangement links TRBV9 to TRBJ2-3; TRBD2 agrees at 7 bases. The CDR3 extends over 16 amino acids. Germline assignment: CDR1 SGDLS and CDR2 YYNGEE. Trimming at V came to 0 bases and at J to 0 bases, leaving 4 bases not matched to a gene. CDR3 in DNA: TGTGCCAGCAGCGTAGGGCTAGCGGCAAGCACAGATACGCAGTATTTT. This encodes CASSVGLAASTDTQYF.

This clone has only one observation. The chain couples TRBV6-5 to TRBJ1-2, with D perhaps TRBD1 (5 bases). The ends were cut back, 7 bases at V and 6 bases at J, with 9 bases in the middle. CDR1 and CDR2 from the germline V gene are MNHEY and SVGAGI. CDR3 length: 11 residues. CDR3 sequence: CASTPGNGYTF. The CDR3 DNA reads TGTGCCAGCACTCCAGGGAATGGCTACACCTTC.

The chain is built from TRBV5-1 and TRBJ2-3; a weak D match, TRBD2 (5 bases). Germline values: CDR1 SGHRS, CDR2 YFSETQ. This CDR3 has 15 residues. Trimming removed 4 bases at V and 6 bases at J, with 18 bases between. The CDR3 bases are TGCGCCAGCAGCCCGTCGACTACCCTATCTGATACGCAGTATTTT. Protein: CASSPSTTLSDTQYF. The full variable domain, in which reference TRBV5-1 and TRBJ2-3 provide the parts outside the CDR3, is KAGVTQTPRYLIKTRGQQVTLSCSPISGHRSVSWYQQTPGQGLQFLFEYFSETQRNKGNFPGRFSGRQFSNSRSEMNVSTLELGDSALYLCASSPSTTLSDTQYFGPGTRLTVL.

The chain is built from TRBV5-4 and TRBJ2-3; tentative D call: TRBD2 (7 bases). The V gene lost 4 bases and the J gene lost 4 bases, with 10 bases spanning the gap. Germline CDR1 reads SGHNT; CDR2 reads YYREEE (reference sequence). This CDR3 comprises 13 residues. The CDR3 region is CASSRGAADTQYF. DNA for the CDR3: TGTGCCAGCAGCCGGGGGGCGGCAGATACGCAGTATTTT. The full variable domain, completed using reference TRBV5-4 and TRBJ2-3, is ETGVTQSPTHLIKTRGQQVTLRCSSQSGHNTVSWYQQALGQGPQFIFQYYREEENGRGNFPPRFSGLQFPNYSSELNVNALELDDSALYLCASSRGAADTQYFGPGTRLTVL.

This chain joins TRBV27 and TRBJ2-7; D might be TRBD1 (6 bases). The CDR3 loop spans 14 amino acids. From germline, CDR1 is MNHEY and CDR2 SMNVEV (reference sequence). Trimming left V 4 bases short and J 2 bases short, with 12 bases between. The CDR3 bases are TGTGCCAGCAGTTCATGGGACAATACCTACGAGCAGTACTTC. This encodes CASSSWDNTYEQYF.

The chain combines TRBV28 with TRBJ1-4, with D uncertain. Trimming removed 7 bases at V and 0 bases at J, with 12 bases between. The V gene's germline CDR1 is MDHEN and CDR2 SYDVKM. CDR3 length: 15 amino acids. The CDR3 DNA reads as TGTGCCAGCACAGACCGTGGGGCAACTAATGAAAAACTGTTTTTT. Translated, it gives CASTDRGATNEKLFF. Supplemented by reference TRBV28 and TRBJ1-4, the full variable domain reads DVKVTQSSRYLVKRTGEKVFLECVQDMDHENMFWYRQDPGLGLRLIYFSYDVKMKEKGDIPEGYSVSREKKERFSLILESASTNQTSMYLCASTDRGATNEKLFFGSGTQLSVL.

The chain has TRBV5-1 and TRBJ1-1, with 11 bases lining up with TRBD1. The germline V gene has CDR1 SGHRS and CDR2 YFSETQ. This CDR3 region has 14 residues. V gave up 0 bases and J gave up 5 bases; unmatched junction bases: 0. CDR3 sequence reads: CASSLGDRGTEAFF. CDR3 DNA: TGCGCCAGCAGCTTGGGGGACAGGGGGACTGAAGCTTTCTTT. The complete variable domain, with remaining parts taken from reference TRBV5-1 and TRBJ1-1, reads KAGVTQTPRYLIKTRGQQVTLSCSPISGHRSVSWYQQTPGQGLQFLFEYFSETQRNKGNFPGRFSGRQFSNSRSEMNVSTLELGDSALYLCASSLGDRGTEAFFGQGTRLTVV.

This chain uses TRBV9 with TRBJ2-3; TRBD2 matches at 10 bases. In germline, CDR1 is SGDLS, CDR2 YYNGEE. The CDR3 runs 15 residues. V gave up 4 bases and J gave up 3 bases; unmatched junction bases: 5. The CDR3 sequence is CASSPPSGSTDTQYF. CDR3 nucleotides: TGTGCCAGCAGCCCCCCTAGCGGGAGTACAGATACGCAGTATTTT. Variable domain in full (rest from reference TRBV9 and TRBJ2-3): DSGVTQTPKHLITATGQRVTLRCSPRSGDLSVYWYQQSLDQGLQFLIQYYNGEERAKGNILERFSAQQFPDLHSELNLSSLELGDSALYFCASSPPSGSTDTQYFGPGTRLTVL.

The rearrangement links TRBV7-2 to TRBJ2-3, with D perhaps TRBD2 (6 bases). The CDR3 totals 15 residues. From germline, CDR1 is SGHTA and CDR2 FQGNSA. V lost 2 bases, J lost 2 bases, and 11 bases lay in between. CDR3 sequence: CASSLSLANTDTQYF. The CDR3 bases are TGTGCCAGCAGCTTAAGTCTAGCGAACACAGATACGCAGTATTTT.

The rearrangement joins TRBV29-1 to TRBJ2-3; 8 bases fit TRBD1. CDR1 and CDR2 from the germline V gene are SQVTM and ANQGSEA. V dropped 7 bases and J dropped 2; count of bases not matched to a gene: 8. The CDR3 covers 14 residues. The CDR3 DNA reads as TGCAGCGCCGACAGGACAGGGCACACAGATACGCAGTATTTT. Translated: CSADRTGHTDTQYF.

The chain combines TRBV7-6 with TRBJ2-5; a weak D match, TRBD2 (5 bases). Germline V gives CDR1 SGHVS, CDR2 FNYEAQ. The CDR3 is 13 residues long. V gave up 2 bases and J gave up 2 bases, with 6 bases separating them. The DNA of the CDR3 is TGTGCCAGCAGCTTAAGACTACAAGAGACCCAGTACTTC. Translated, it gives CASSLRLQETQYF.

The gene calls are TRBV7-9 and TRBJ1-1; the match to TRBD1 covers 7 bases. This CDR3 contains 19 residues. Looked up from germline, CDR1 is SEHNR and CDR2 is FQNEAQ (reference sequence). Trimming removed 0 bases from V and 1 base from J; junction bases left unmatched: 14. In nucleotides, the CDR3 is TGTGCCAGCAGCTTAGCGGGTTGGAGGGGGCCGATTAGGAACACTGAAGCTTTCTTT. It specifies CASSLAGWRGPIRNTEAFF.

The CDR3 nucleotides read TGTGCCAGCAGTGCACAAAGGGGTAAGGACACAGATACGCAGTATTTT. Its translation: CASSAQRGKDTDTQYF. The chain employs TRBV28 and TRBJ2-3; the D gene is possibly TRBD1 (5 bases). The CDR3 length is 16 residues. V lost 5 bases and J lost 2, with 17 bases in between. Germline assignment: CDR1 MDHEN and CDR2 SYDVKM.

V is TRBV19 and J is TRBJ1-1; D unclear. Germline lookup yields CDR1 LNHDA and CDR2 SQIVND (reference sequence). This CDR3 is built from 10 residues. Trimming took 8 bases from V and 5 from J, leaving 6 bases between them. CDR3 in amino acids: CASRRTEAFF. DNA of the CDR3: TGTGCCAGTCGTCGGACTGAAGCTTTCTTT.

The genes are TRBV10-1 and TRBJ2-7; tentatively, D is TRBD1 (6 bases). V lost 2 bases, J lost 0 bases, and 11 bases lay in between. Germline values: CDR1 WNHNN, CDR2 SYGVQD (reference sequence). The CDR3 contains 15 residues. CDR3 sequence: CASSEGTGHSYEQYF. CDR3 in DNA: TGCGCCAGCAGTGAGGGCACGGGACACTCCTACGAGCAGTACTTC.

The rearrangement joins TRBV6-5 to TRBJ2-3; D is perhaps TRBD1 or TRBD2 (5 bases each). This CDR3 is 15 amino acids long. Trimming left V 0 bases short and J 2 bases short, with 9 bases between. The germline gives CDR1 MNHEY, CDR2 SVGAGI. CDR3 DNA sequence: TGTGCCAGCAGTTACTCGGGGGTTGCCACAGATACGCAGTATTTT. Protein product: CASSYSGVATDTQYF.

V and J are TRBV29-1 and TRBJ2-1; 10 nucleotides align to TRBD2. This CDR3 has 19 amino acids. Trimming removed 6 bases from V and 6 bases from J; junction bases left unmatched: 23. The V gene's germline CDR1 is SQVTM and CDR2 ANQGSEA. The CDR3 sequence: CSVPGRGASGAGGGNEQFF. The CDR3 bases are TGCAGCGTCCCGGGACGGGGGGCTTCGGGAGCGGGAGGGGGCAATGAGCAGTTCTTC.

This rearrangement joins TRBV7-9 to TRBJ2-3; 9 bases fit TRBD1. The J segment lost 4 bases and the V segment lost 5 bases, leaving 7 bases of the junction unmatched. CDR3 size: 15 residues. The germline gives CDR1 SEHNR, CDR2 FQNEAQ (reference sequence). CDR3 bases: TGTGCCAGCAGCAGCACAGGGGGCGCGGCAGATACGCAGTATTTT. Protein product: CASSSTGGAADTQYF.

The J gene is TRBJ2-1, the V gene TRBV15; 11 positions agree with TRBD2. Germline CDR1 LNHNV, CDR2 YYDKDF (reference sequence). CDR3 length equals 15 residues. The V segment lost 1 base and the J segment 6 bases; nucleotides outside the gene matches: 2. The CDR3 nucleotides are TGTGCCACCAGCAGAGGTAGCGGGAGGGCCAATGAGCAGTTCTTC. It encodes CATSRGSGRANEQFF. Looking up the rest from reference TRBV15 and TRBJ2-1 gives the full variable domain: DAMVIQNPRYQVTQFGKPVTLSCSQTLNHNVMYWYQQKSSQAPKLLFHYYDKDFNNEADTPDNFQSRRPNTSFCFLDIRSPGLGDTAMYLCATSRGSGRANEQFFGPGTRLTVL.

The rearrangement links TRBV7-9 to TRBJ2-6, with D unclear. V lost 2 bases and J lost 1, with 9 bases in between. The germline CDR1 and CDR2 sequences are SEHNR and FQNEAQ (reference sequence). The CDR3 loop spans 16 amino acids. In nucleotides, the CDR3 is TGTGCCAGCAGCTTACGACGGTCGTCTGGGGCCAACGTCCTGACTTTC. It encodes CASSLRRSSGANVLTF.